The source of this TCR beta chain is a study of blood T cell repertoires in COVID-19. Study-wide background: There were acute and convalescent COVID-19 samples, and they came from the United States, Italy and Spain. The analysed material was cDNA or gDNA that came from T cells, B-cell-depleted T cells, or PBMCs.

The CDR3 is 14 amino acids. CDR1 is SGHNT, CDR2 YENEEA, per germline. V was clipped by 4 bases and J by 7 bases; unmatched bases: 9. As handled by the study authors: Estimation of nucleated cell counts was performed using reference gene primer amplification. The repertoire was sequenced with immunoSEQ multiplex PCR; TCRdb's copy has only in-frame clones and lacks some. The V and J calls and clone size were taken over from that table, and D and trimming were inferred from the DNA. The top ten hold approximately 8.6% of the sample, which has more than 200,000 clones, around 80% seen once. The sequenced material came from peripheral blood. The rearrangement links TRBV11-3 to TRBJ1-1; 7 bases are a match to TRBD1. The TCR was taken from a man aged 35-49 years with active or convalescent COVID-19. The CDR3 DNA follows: TGTGCCAGCAGCTCCCCCGCCGGGACAGATGAAGCTTTCTTT. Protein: CASSSPAGTDEAFF.